The sequence of this TCR beta chain was determined in a study of neurological immune-mediated disorders. Trimming removed 0 bases from V and 3 bases from J; junction bases left unmatched: 6. CDR1 is WSHSY and CDR2 is SAAADI in the germline V gene. The CDR3 totals 16 residues. The unsorted libraries were produced from 2 million PBMCs held at -80 C. This clonotype has at least ten counts. The cDNA was generated through 5'RACE incorporating 10-nucleotide random UMIs. TCRdb reprocessed the 5' RACE reads via MiXCR and lists one record per CDR3 protein. The data contain about 30,000 distinct CDR3 sequences, more than 14% of them singletons.

The material sequenced was PBMCs. The V gene is TRBV10-2, the J gene TRBJ1-2, with 8 nucleotides matching TRBD1. The receptor was derived from a man in his 70s in good health. CDR3 nucleotide sequence: TGCGCCAGCAGTGAGTCGGGACAGGCCGCTCACTATGGCTACACCTTC. Its protein is CASSESGQAAHYGYTF.